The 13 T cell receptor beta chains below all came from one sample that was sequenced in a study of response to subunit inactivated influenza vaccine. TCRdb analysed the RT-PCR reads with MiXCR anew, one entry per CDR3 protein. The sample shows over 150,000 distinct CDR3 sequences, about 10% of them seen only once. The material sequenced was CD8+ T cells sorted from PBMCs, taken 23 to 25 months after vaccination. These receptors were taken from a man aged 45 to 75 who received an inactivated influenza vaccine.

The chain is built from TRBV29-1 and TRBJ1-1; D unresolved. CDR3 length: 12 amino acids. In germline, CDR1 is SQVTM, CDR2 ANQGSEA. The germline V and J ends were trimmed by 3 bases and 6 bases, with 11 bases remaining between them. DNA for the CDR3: TGCAGCGTTGATATTTATGGGGCTGAAGCTTTCTTT. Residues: CSVDIYGAEAFF.

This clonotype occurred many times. The CDR3 DNA follows: TGTGCCAGCAAGGAGTACCAGGGGCCCTACGAGCAGTACTTC. It is translated as CASKEYQGPYEQYF. This chain links TRBV27 with TRBJ2-7, with a possible D match to TRBD1 (6 bases). The V gene's germline CDR1 is MNHEY and CDR2 SMNVEV (reference sequence). The CDR3 totals 14 residues. Trimming shortened V by 7 bases and J by 2 bases, and 15 bases separated the two germline ends.

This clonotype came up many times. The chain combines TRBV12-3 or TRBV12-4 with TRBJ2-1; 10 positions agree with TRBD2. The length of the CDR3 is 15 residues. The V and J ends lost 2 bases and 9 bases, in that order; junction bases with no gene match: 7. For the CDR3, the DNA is TGTGCCAGCAGTTTATTAGCGGGGGGCAGTAGTGAGCAGTTCTTC. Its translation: CASSLLAGGSSEQFF.

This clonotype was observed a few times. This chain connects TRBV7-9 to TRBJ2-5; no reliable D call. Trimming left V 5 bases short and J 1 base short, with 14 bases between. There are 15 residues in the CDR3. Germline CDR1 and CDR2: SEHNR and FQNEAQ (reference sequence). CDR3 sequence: CASSRDEISQETQYF. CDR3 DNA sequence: TGTGCCAGCAGCCGAGACGAAATAAGCCAAGAGACCCAGTACTTC.

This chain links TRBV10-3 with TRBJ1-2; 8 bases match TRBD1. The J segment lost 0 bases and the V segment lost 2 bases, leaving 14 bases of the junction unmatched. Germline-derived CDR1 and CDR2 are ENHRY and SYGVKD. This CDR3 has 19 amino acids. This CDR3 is CAISEPFFQGALSNYGYTF. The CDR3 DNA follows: TGTGCCATCAGTGAGCCGTTCTTTCAGGGGGCATTGTCTAACTATGGCTACACCTTC.

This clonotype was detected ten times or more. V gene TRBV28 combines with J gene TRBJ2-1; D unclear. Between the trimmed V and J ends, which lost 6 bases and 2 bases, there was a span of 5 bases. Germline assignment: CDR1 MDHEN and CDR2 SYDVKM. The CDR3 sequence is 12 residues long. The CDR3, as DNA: TGTGCCAGCAGCTTAGCCTACAATGAGCAGTTCTTC. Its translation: CASSLAYNEQFF.

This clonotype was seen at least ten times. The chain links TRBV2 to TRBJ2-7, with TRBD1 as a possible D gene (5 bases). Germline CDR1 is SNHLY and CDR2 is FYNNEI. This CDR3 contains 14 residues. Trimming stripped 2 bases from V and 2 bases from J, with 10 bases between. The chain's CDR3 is CASSEWAGTYEQYF. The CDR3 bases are TGTGCCAGCAGTGAATGGGCAGGGACCTACGAGCAGTACTTC. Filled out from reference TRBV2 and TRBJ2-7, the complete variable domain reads EPEVTQTPSHQVTQMGQEVILRCVPISNHLYFYWYRQILGQKVEFLVSFYNNEISEKSEIFDDQFSVERPDGSNFTLKIRSTKLEDSAMYFCASSEWAGTYEQYFGPGTRLTVT.

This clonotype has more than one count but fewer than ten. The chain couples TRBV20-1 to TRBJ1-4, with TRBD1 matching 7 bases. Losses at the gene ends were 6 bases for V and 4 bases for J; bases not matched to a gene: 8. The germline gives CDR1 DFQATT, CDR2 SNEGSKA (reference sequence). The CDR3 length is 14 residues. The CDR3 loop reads CSARTGQVNEKLFF. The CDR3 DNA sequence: TGCAGTGCAAGGACAGGACAGGTTAATGAAAAACTGTTTTTT.

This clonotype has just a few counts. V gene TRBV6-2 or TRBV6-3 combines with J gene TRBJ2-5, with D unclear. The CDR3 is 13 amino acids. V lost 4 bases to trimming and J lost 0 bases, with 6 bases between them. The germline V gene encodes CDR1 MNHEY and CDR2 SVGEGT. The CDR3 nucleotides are TGTGCCAGCAGTTTTACGTACCAAGAGACCCAGTACTTC. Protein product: CASSFTYQETQYF.

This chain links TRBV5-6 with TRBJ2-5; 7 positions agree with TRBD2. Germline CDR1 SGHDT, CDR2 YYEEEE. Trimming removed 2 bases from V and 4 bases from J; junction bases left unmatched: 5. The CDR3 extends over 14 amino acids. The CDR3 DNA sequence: TGTGCCAGCAGCTTAGCGGGGTCGGCAGAGACCCAGTACTTC. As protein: CASSLAGSAETQYF.

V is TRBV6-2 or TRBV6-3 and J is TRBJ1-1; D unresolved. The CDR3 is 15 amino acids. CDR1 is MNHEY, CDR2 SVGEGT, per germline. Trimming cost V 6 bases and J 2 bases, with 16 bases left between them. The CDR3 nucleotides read TGTGCCAGCAGATTGTTGGAGGAGGCCAACACTGAAGCTTTCTTT. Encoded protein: CASRLLEEANTEAFF.

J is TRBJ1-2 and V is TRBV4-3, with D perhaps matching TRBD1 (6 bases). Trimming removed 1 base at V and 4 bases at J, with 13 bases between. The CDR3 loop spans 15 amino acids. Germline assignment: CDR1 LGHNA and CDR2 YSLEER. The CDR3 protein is CASSQGVGGPYGYTF. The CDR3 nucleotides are TGCGCCAGCAGCCAAGGGGTCGGGGGCCCCTATGGCTACACCTTC.

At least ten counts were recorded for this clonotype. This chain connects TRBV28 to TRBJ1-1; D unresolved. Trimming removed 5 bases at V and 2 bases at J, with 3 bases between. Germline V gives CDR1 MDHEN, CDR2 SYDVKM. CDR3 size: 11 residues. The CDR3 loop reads CASSRNTEAFF. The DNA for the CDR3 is TGTGCCAGCAGTCGAAACACTGAAGCTTTCTTT.